These T cell receptor beta chains were read from a single sample in a study of graft-versus-host responses after intestinal transplantation. Produced via immunoSEQ multiplex PCR; TCRdb's table is partial and in-frame only. The sample shows 90,000 to 150,000 clones, roughly 95% of them seen only once. Their antigen targets remain unknown. Sample: unstimulated CD8+ T cells sorted from spleen or lymph node cells, taken before intestinal transplant. Every receptor here comes from a human donor who received an intestinal transplant. Each CDR3 is given with its conserved first and last residue. The order of the fields is clone size, J gene, V gene, D gene, CDR3 protein, CDR3 DNA. A D gene is named only where the DNA matches it firmly. Clone sizes are given selectively: once, few, many, or a class where the clone is expanded.

- TRBJ2-7 TRBV28 - CASSSLRAATSYEQYF TGTGCCAGCAGTTCCCTCCGGGCAGCCACCTCCTACGAGCAGTACTTC
- TRBJ2-1 TRBV7-9 - CASSFAGEQFF TGTGCCAGCAGCTTCGCAGGTGAGCAGTTCTTC
- TRBJ2-3 TRBV4-1 - CASSQRSPMDSTFTDTQYF TGCGCCAGCAGCCAAAGATCCCCCATGGACTCGACCTTTACAGATACGCAGTATTTT
- TRBJ2-3 TRBV4-3 - CASSQVGTTDTQYF TGCGCCAGCAGCCAAGTCGGGACCACAGATACGCAGTATTTT
- TRBJ2-7 TRBV5-4 - CASSLGSGAYEQYF TGTGCCAGCAGCTTGGGTTCAGGGGCCTACGAGCAGTACTTC
- TRBJ2-1 TRBV5-1 - CASSTESTYNEQFF TGCGCCAGCAGTACAGAATCTACCTACAATGAGCAGTTCTTC
- TRBJ1-6 TRBV7-9 - CASSFAQNSPLHF TGTGCCAGCAGCTTCGCACAGAATTCACCCCTCCACTTT
- TRBJ2-1 TRBV28 - CASSFSGLYNEQFF TGTGCCAGCAGTTTTAGCGGTCTCTACAATGAGCAGTTCTTC
- TRBJ1-4 TRBV6-5 TRBD1 CASSFPRGPSEKLFF TGTGCCAGCAGTTTCCCCAGGGGGCCTAGCGAAAAACTGTTTTTT
once TRBJ2-7 TRBV27 TRBD2 CASSLFTLAGGSPYEQYF TGTGCCAGCAGTTTATTTACGCTAGCGGGAGGGTCCCCCTACGAGCAGTACTTC
- TRBJ2-7 TRBV28 TRBD2 CASSFGTRIPSYEQYF TGTGCCAGCAGTTTCGGGACTAGAATTCCCTCCTACGAGCAGTACTTC
- TRBJ2-7 TRBV5-6 - CASSLWQTYEQYF TGTGCCAGCAGCTTGTGGCAGACCTACGAGCAGTACTTC